A selection of T cell receptor beta chains follows, all from one sample in a study of neurological immune-mediated disorders. TCRdb itself ran the 5' RACE reads through MiXCR, one entry per CDR3 protein. The data hold more than 55,000 distinct CDR3 sequences, with 8.5% to 10% observed a single time. Source material: PBMCs. The source is a man aged 25-45 years in good health. Both conserved end residues are part of each CDR3. The D gene is left open where the match is weak. A clone size is listed for some rows: how often the clone was seen (once, few, many), or a class if it is expanded.

j_gene: TRBJ1-5; v_gene: TRBV6-6; d_gene: -; abundance: -; CDR3aa: CATKDQGNQPQHF; CDR3nt: TGTGCCACCAAAGATCAAGGGAATCAGCCCCAGCATTTT
j_gene: TRBJ1-1; v_gene: TRBV5-6; d_gene: TRBD1; abundance: -; CDR3aa: CASSPDRGRGRWSTEAFF; CDR3nt: TGTGCCAGCAGCCCGGACAGGGGAAGAGGACGGTGGAGCACTGAAGCTTTCTTT
j_gene: TRBJ1-2; v_gene: TRBV20-1; d_gene: -; abundance: many; CDR3aa: CSARMRDYGYTF; CDR3nt: TGCAGTGCTAGAATGAGGGACTATGGCTACACCTTC
j_gene: TRBJ1-5; v_gene: TRBV7-9; d_gene: TRBD1; abundance: many; CDR3aa: CASSFTDRVDQPQHF; CDR3nt: TGTGCCAGCAGCTTTACGGACAGGGTCGATCAGCCCCAGCATTTT
j_gene: TRBJ2-5; v_gene: TRBV28; d_gene: -; abundance: few; CDR3aa: CASSLPQGARETQYF; CDR3nt: TGTGCCAGCAGTTTGCCACAGGGCGCAAGGGAGACCCAGTACTTC
j_gene: TRBJ2-3; v_gene: TRBV20-1; d_gene: TRBD2; abundance: many; CDR3aa: CSARYSGSTDTQYF; CDR3nt: TGCAGTGCTAGATATAGCGGGAGCACAGATACGCAGTATTTT
j_gene: TRBJ2-3; v_gene: TRBV12-3/TRBV12-4; d_gene: -; abundance: few; CDR3aa: CASSTWGASTDTQYF; CDR3nt: TGTGCCAGCAGCACCTGGGGGGCCAGCACAGATACGCAGTATTTT
j_gene: TRBJ2-3; v_gene: TRBV20-1; d_gene: TRBD1; abundance: many; CDR3aa: CSIGTGITDTQYF; CDR3nt: TGCAGTATTGGGACAGGGATCACAGATACGCAGTATTTT
j_gene: TRBJ2-5; v_gene: TRBV12-3/TRBV12-4; d_gene: -; abundance: many; CDR3aa: CASSFAVNGETQYF; CDR3nt: TGTGCCAGCAGTTTTGCAGTCAATGGAGAGACCCAGTACTTC
j_gene: TRBJ2-6; v_gene: TRBV2; d_gene: -; abundance: many; CDR3aa: CASTTTGAYLSGANVLTF; CDR3nt: TGTGCCAGCACCACCACAGGAGCCTACCTCTCTGGGGCCAACGTCCTGACTTTC
j_gene: TRBJ2-7; v_gene: TRBV19; d_gene: -; abundance: many; CDR3aa: CASSRGLEQYF; CDR3nt: TGTGCCAGTAGTAGAGGACTCGAGCAGTACTTC
j_gene: TRBJ1-3; v_gene: TRBV10-3; d_gene: -; abundance: many; CDR3aa: CAIANSGNTIYF; CDR3nt: TGTGCCATCGCGAACTCTGGAAACACCATATATTTT
j_gene: TRBJ2-7; v_gene: TRBV5-1; d_gene: TRBD2; abundance: many; CDR3aa: CASSLGPTSGASYEQYF; CDR3nt: TGCGCCAGCAGCTTGGGCCCAACTAGCGGGGCGTCCTACGAGCAGTACTTC
j_gene: TRBJ1-4; v_gene: TRBV4-1; d_gene: -; abundance: -; CDR3aa: CASSQDSSGRGEKQFF; CDR3nt: TGCGCCAGCAGCCAAGACTCAAGCGGTCGCGGAGAAAAACAGTTTTTT
j_gene: TRBJ2-7; v_gene: TRBV28; d_gene: TRBD1; abundance: many; CDR3aa: CASSSPDRVNEQYF; CDR3nt: TGTGCCAGCAGTTCCCCCGACAGGGTCAACGAGCAGTACTTC
j_gene: TRBJ2-7; v_gene: TRBV27; d_gene: TRBD1; abundance: many; CDR3aa: CASSHRQGIHEQYF; CDR3nt: TGTGCCAGCAGCCACCGACAGGGGATCCACGAGCAGTACTTC
j_gene: TRBJ2-1; v_gene: TRBV5-1; d_gene: -; abundance: many; CDR3aa: CASSRAATDEQFF; CDR3nt: TGCGCCAGCAGCAGAGCCGCCACTGATGAGCAGTTCTTC
j_gene: TRBJ1-6; v_gene: TRBV4-1; d_gene: TRBD1; abundance: many; CDR3aa: CASSQERQGRSPLHF; CDR3nt: TGCGCCAGCAGCCAGGAACGACAGGGTCGCTCACCCCTCCACTTT
j_gene: TRBJ2-7; v_gene: TRBV5-1; d_gene: -; abundance: many; CDR3aa: CASSLAGTPSYEQYF; CDR3nt: TGCGCCAGCAGCTTGGCTGGGACACCATCCTACGAGCAGTACTTC
j_gene: TRBJ2-7; v_gene: TRBV3-1; d_gene: -; abundance: -; CDR3aa: CASSQADYEQYF; CDR3nt: TGTGCCAGCAGCCAAGCAGACTACGAGCAGTACTTC
j_gene: TRBJ1-3; v_gene: TRBV10-3; d_gene: -; abundance: many; CDR3aa: CAVRRIDSGNTIYF; CDR3nt: TGTGCCGTAAGACGGATAGACTCTGGAAACACCATATATTTT
j_gene: TRBJ1-1; v_gene: TRBV5-1; d_gene: -; abundance: many; CDR3aa: CASSFPPGTEAFF; CDR3nt: TGCGCCAGCAGCTTCCCCCCGGGCACTGAAGCTTTCTTT
j_gene: TRBJ2-7; v_gene: TRBV28; d_gene: TRBD1; abundance: many; CDR3aa: CASSISLDRGHEQYF; CDR3nt: TGTGCCAGCAGCATTTCCCTGGACAGGGGTCACGAGCAGTACTTC
j_gene: TRBJ2-7; v_gene: TRBV20-1; d_gene: TRBD1; abundance: -; CDR3aa: CSARVPPTTGDSSYEQYF; CDR3nt: TGCAGTGCTAGGGTCCCCCCCACGACAGGGGACAGCTCCTACGAGCAGTACTTC
j_gene: TRBJ2-7; v_gene: TRBV3-1; d_gene: -; abundance: many; CDR3aa: CASSQGSVSYEQYF; CDR3nt: TGTGCCAGCAGCCAAGGTAGCGTCTCCTACGAGCAGTACTTC
j_gene: TRBJ1-3; v_gene: TRBV5-1; d_gene: -; abundance: many; CDR3aa: CASSPGRVSGNTIYF; CDR3nt: TGCGCCAGCAGCCCGGGTCGTGTTTCTGGAAACACCATATATTTT